Given below is one T cell receptor beta chain in context. What it binds is not known. CDR3 size: 19 residues. The germline V and J ends were trimmed by 0 bases and 0 bases, with 21 bases remaining between them. TCRdb re-analysed the 5' RACE reads in MiXCR, keeping a single row per CDR3 protein. The sample records 150,000 to 200,000 distinct CDR3 sequences, roughly 15% being singletons. This record belongs to a study of T-cell memory formation after mild COVID-19. Findings and caveats of the study: Cross-reactive memory seemingly joined, as some responding clones were found in pre-infection memory. Contracting CD4+ clones sat mainly in CM and EM; CD8+ in EMRA.

This chain connects TRBV12-3 or TRBV12-4 to TRBJ2-7; no reliable D call. Sequenced material: PBMCs or a T cell subset sorted from them (not recorded which). The origin of this receptor is an adult woman who had mild COVID-19 (a few samples of this study predate the infection). Cell type and time point are not known. The CDR3 loop reads CASSLATIPETVSSYEQYF. CDR3 DNA: TGTGCCAGCAGTTTAGCTACGATCCCGGAAACGGTGAGCTCCTACGAGCAGTACTTC.